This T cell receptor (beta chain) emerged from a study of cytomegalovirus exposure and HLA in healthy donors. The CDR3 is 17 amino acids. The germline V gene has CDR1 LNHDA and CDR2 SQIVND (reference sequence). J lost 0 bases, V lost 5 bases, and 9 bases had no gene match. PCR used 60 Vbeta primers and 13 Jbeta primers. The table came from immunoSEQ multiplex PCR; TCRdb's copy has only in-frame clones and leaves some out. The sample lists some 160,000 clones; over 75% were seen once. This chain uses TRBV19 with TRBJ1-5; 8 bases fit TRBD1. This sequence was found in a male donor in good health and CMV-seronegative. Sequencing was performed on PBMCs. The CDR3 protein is CASSPGQVGYSNQPQHF. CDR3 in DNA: TGTGCCAGTAGTCCGGGACAGGTTGGTTATAGCAATCAGCCCCAGCATTTT.